This T cell receptor (beta chain) was sequenced in a study of blood T cells in healthy people across ages. Next came a second PCR, run for about 6 to 12 cycles, which used a sample-barcoded 5' primer along with a J-beta primer mix. TCRdb processed the 5' RACE reads anew with MiXCR; each CDR3 protein has one entry. The sample has around 650,000 distinct CDR3 sequences, about 32% seen once. Each donor had around 9.8 milliliters of peripheral blood drawn. The germline V gene encodes CDR1 SGHTA and CDR2 FQGNSA. Trimming stripped 1 base from V and 9 bases from J, with 18 bases between. The CDR3 is made up of 15 amino acids.

The rearrangement uses TRBV7-2 and TRBJ1-1; D remains unclear. Sequencing used blood. This TCR was sampled from a woman aged 80 or over in good health. The CDR3 region is CASSLVGLPTVKAFF. The CDR3 DNA reads TGTGCCAGCAGCTTAGTAGGCCTTCCGACGGTGAAAGCTTTCTTT.